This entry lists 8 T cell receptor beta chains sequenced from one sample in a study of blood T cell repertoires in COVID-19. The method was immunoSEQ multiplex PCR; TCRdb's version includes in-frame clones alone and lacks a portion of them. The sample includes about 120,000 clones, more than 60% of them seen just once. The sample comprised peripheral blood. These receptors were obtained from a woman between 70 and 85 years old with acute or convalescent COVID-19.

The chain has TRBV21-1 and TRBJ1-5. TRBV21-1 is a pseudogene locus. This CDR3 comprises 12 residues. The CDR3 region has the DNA TGTGCCAGCAGCAAAGTCGGGATCTTACCCAATTTT. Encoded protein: CASSKVGILPNF.

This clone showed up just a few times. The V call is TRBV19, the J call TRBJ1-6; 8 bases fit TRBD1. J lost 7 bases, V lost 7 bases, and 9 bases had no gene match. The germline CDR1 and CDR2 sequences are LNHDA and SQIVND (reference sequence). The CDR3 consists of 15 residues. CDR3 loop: CASTLRTGTNSPLHF. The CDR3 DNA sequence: TGTGCCAGTACCCTCCGGACAGGGACGAATTCACCCCTCCACTTT.

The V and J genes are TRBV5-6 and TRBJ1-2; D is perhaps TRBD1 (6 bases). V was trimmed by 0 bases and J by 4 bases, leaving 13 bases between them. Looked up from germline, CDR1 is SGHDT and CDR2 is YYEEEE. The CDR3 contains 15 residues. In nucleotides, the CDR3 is TGTGCCAGCAGCTTGGACAGGGCCGACTTCTATGGCTACACCTTC. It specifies CASSLDRADFYGYTF.

The CDR3: CSASGAGLLGGYTF. In DNA form, the CDR3 reads TGCAGTGCTAGTGGGGCGGGACTCCTGGGGGGCTACACCTTC. The chain employs TRBV20-1 and TRBJ1-2; weak D call: TRBD1 (5 bases). The CDR3 spans 14 residues. The V gene lost 3 bases and the J gene lost 8 bases, with 19 bases spanning the gap. The germline CDR1 and CDR2 sequences are DFQATT and SNEGSKA (reference sequence).

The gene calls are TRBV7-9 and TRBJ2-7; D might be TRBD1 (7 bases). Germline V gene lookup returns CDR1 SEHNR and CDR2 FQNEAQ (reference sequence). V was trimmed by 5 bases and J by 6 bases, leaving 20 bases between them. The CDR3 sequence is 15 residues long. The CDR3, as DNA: TGTGCCAGCAGCCCCCGGACAGGAGGGGAAGGCGAGCAGTACTTC. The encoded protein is CASSPRTGGEGEQYF.

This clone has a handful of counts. CDR3 in amino acids: CASSLADRVGYTF. DNA of the CDR3: TGTGCCAGCAGTTTAGCAGACAGGGTCGGCTACACCTTC. The chain links TRBV12-3 or TRBV12-4 to TRBJ1-2; the match to TRBD1 covers 7 bases. The CDR3 runs to 13 residues. V trimming: 0 bases; J trimming: 8 bases; junction bases outside the gene matches: 3.

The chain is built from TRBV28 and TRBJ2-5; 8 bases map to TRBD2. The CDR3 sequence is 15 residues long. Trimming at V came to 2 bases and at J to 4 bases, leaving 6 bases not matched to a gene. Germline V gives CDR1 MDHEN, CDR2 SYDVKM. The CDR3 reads CASSLGSAGGETQYF. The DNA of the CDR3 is TGTGCCAGCAGTTTAGGGTCGGCGGGGGGAGAGACCCAGTACTTC. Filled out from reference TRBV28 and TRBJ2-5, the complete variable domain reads DVKVTQSSRYLVKRTGEKVFLECVQDMDHENMFWYRQDPGLGLRLIYFSYDVKMKEKGDIPEGYSVSREKKERFSLILESASTNQTSMYLCASSLGSAGGETQYFGPGTRLLVL.

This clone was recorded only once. The CDR3 here is CASSLVGGVGYGYTF. CDR3 nucleotide sequence: TGTGCCAGCAGCTTAGTTGGAGGGGTGGGCTATGGCTACACCTTC. J is TRBJ1-2 and V is TRBV7-2; maybe TRBD1 (5 bases). Germline V gives CDR1 SGHTA, CDR2 FQGNSA. The germline V and J ends were trimmed by 1 base and 4 bases, with 13 bases remaining between them. This CDR3 contains 15 residues.